This T cell receptor (beta chain) was observed in a study of cytomegalovirus exposure and HLA in healthy donors (dated by TCRdb to 2015 to 2018). With regard to the full study: According to an earlier analysis of 450 to 650 of the donors, roughly 180 million T cells yielded 95 million to 140 million unique TCR beta sequences and approximately 300 Gb of sequence data. Typing coverage varied by locus: about 629-630 donors for A, B, C, DRB1 and DQB1; roughly 520 for DQA1; some 610 for DPA1; approximately 450 for DPB1. HLA typing included class I and class II loci at four-digit resolution. All discovery cohort repertoires had been generated on a single sequencing platform. Around 300 gigabases of sequencing data and approximately 85 million unique TCR sequences were included in an early release covering around 650 HLA-typed donors. An earlier analysis of approximately 630 of the donors applied high-throughput TCR beta sequencing to assess whether each TCR beta V gene segment acted as functional or pseudogenic. The study aimed to test whether cataloging public T cell receptors could reveal signatures of past pathogen exposure. On average, around 240,000 unique TCR beta nucleotide sequences were sequenced per donor among 398 genotyped donors of the cohort, with 15% to 20% of those sequences being non-productive. High-throughput TCR immunosequencing, statistical association of individual TCRs with disease status, and machine learning were combined to predict cytomegalovirus infection status. In addition to the first cohort of 650 to 750 subjects, a separate validation cohort of 120 different subjects was used. A later analysis re-analyzed previously published TCR beta repertoires from 666 donors and added high-resolution HLA genotyping to study TCR occurrence patterns. The genetic ancestry cluster associated with self-reported Caucasian donors included 70% to 85% of the 398 genotyped donors. In a later genetic analysis, genome-wide SNP genotypes for about three fifths of the roughly 670 donors were used, and that subset was treated as a discovery cohort. Alongside the repertoire data, information on donor age, sex, ethnicity and CMV serostatus was compiled. Roughly 5 DR-DQ haplotypes were treated as single units for association and clustering because of strong linkage in the cohort. The study profiled the T cell repertoires of hundreds of subjects by immunosequencing and related them to cytomegalovirus serostatus. Rather than using new phenotypic data, the later analysis identified candidate immune exposures from TCR beta sequences and from how often those sequences occurred across donors.

Trimming removed 3 bases from V and 4 bases from J, leaving 8 bases between the germline ends. Taken from cysteine to phenylalanine, the CDR3 has 13 residues. This entry keeps only the CDR3 DNA: 39 bases, framed from base 1. As encoded in the germline V gene (reference sequence), CDR1 is SEHNR while CDR2 is FQNEAQ. Libraries came from the immunoSEQ multiplex PCR assay. For the multiplex PCR, a mixture combining 60 forward primers for TCR Vbeta segments and 13 reverse primers for TCR Jbeta segments was used. The CDR3 region of rearranged TCR beta genes was amplified from genomic DNA by a multiplex PCR assay. Amplified TCR beta libraries were sequenced as 87-base-pair reads on the Illumina HiSeq System. The source study handled its data this way. A later analysis counted some 74 million unique TCR beta chains across the 690 or so repertoires, and approximately 11 million of these chains were shared by at least two donors. Raw reads were error-corrected and collapsed into unique sequences with a nearest-neighbor algorithm that merged closely related sequences to remove PCR and sequencing errors. To assign V, D and J gene segments, CDR3 sequences were aligned to IMGT reference sequences. For a sequence to be retained, at least a six-nucleotide match to both a V gene segment and a J gene segment was required. A rearrangement was called productive if the CDR3 had no stop codons and remained in frame with V and J, and every other rearrangement was called non-productive. CDR3 was defined by IMGT convention, running from the second conserved V-encoded cysteine to the conserved J-encoded phenylalanine. The earlier analysis of approximately 590 of the donors excluded any sequence lacking an unambiguous match to a single V gene segment. In an earlier analysis of more than 500 of the donors, a V segment was called functional when productive rearrangements were above 56.7%, and segregating when the standard deviation between donors exceeded 5%. A statistical classification framework was developed to diagnose cytomegalovirus status using the catalog of TCR beta chain sequences. V and J gene assignment, in a later analysis, came from comparing TCR nucleotide sequences with IMGT/GENE-DB human TR gene sequences. In a later analysis, CDR3 sequences and most-parsimonious VDJ recombination scenarios were assigned using the TCRdist pipeline. A later analysis defined each TCR beta chain by its CDR3 amino acid sequence plus V-gene family, and excluded reads lacking a unique V-gene family. A later analysis removed nearly 600 highly shared, low-generation-probability nucleotide sequences to deal with suspected cross-contamination and a sequencing artifact. In a later analysis, a clonal expansion index for each public chain was calculated from normalized within-repertoire ranks of inferred template counts. Generation probabilities in a later analysis came from a VDJ recombination model fitted to out-of-frame rearrangements, and those results were checked against IGoR. In a later analysis, TCR-TCR, TCR-HLA and TCR-CMV co-occurrence was scored with hypergeometric tests, and a repertoire-size bias correction was applied to TCR pairs. In a later analysis, false discovery rates were estimated by permuting HLA or CMV assignments 20 times. In a later analysis, co-occurring TCRs were grouped using DBSCAN, with TCRdist sequence similarity added in when clustering inside HLA-allele-positive subsets. For co-occurrence clustering, repertoires with fewer than 30,000 or more than 120,000 public chains were excluded, along with 4 to 6 repertoires with anomalous nucleotide sharing. Not all clones reach the TCRdb copy of this immuneACCESS table, which keeps in-frame sequences only. Checked studies attribute under half of the gap to unresolved V genes and leave the rest unexplained. D and trimming come from the DNA, and the V and J calls and clone size come from that table. The sample contains 100,000 to 120,000 clones, about 80% of them found a single time. The top ten clonotypes cover 2.1% of the sample.

About this clone itself: Its cognate antigen has yet to be identified. Base qualities are not provided; no much larger clone lies one nucleotide away.

What the study reported, not specific to this receptor: A later analysis associated roughly 17,000 TCR beta sequences with specific HLA alleles at a false discovery rate of 0.05. Presence/absence analyses assumed roughly uniform sequencing depth across donors, an assumption that may not hold. In a later analysis, TCR association rates were found to vary across HLA loci, with the most associated TCRs seen for DRB1 alleles and the fewest for HLA-C alleles. An association between a missense DCLRE1C variant and V-gene and J-gene trimming of TCR beta chains was found in a later genetic analysis and replicated in an independent cohort. In an earlier analysis of about 540 of the donors, most TCR beta V segments were observed in productive rearrangements about 87% or about 30% of the time, broadly matching IMGT annotations. A further reported finding was that TCR beta sequences accurately predicted the HLA-A and HLA-B alleles for most subjects in the first cohort. In a later analysis, most CMV-associated TCR beta chains were found to appear HLA-restricted, with HLA associations seemingly driven largely by CMV exposure. When HLA alleles, especially DR and DQ, strongly co-occurred, TCR associations were difficult to assign to individual alleles. The cohort was sequenced for TCR beta chains only, and without alpha or paired-chain data the features that could be detected were limited. The study gave a list of roughly 150 TCR beta chains associated with cytomegalovirus. Because some donors lacked HLA typing at each locus, the association tests relied only on the typed subset. In vitro tests confirmed that three of the cytomegalovirus-associated TCR beta chains recognize cytomegalovirus antigens. Immune exposure information for the cohort was limited to CMV serostatus. Because counts were too low, 15 to 20 rarely observed V segments, including chromosome 9 orphons, were excluded from the earlier analysis of some 540 of the donors. It was suggested by the authors that the approach could potentially be generalized to other disease states and immunological phenotypes. A later analysis found that HLA-associated TCR beta chains were more clonally expanded and had lower generation probabilities than equally common non-associated chains. A group of highly shared sequence variants was considered likely to be a technical artifact of the sequencing pipeline. Linkage disequilibrium might explain the correlated functional status among segregating V segments, but an unknown experimental factor could not be excluded. In both the original and validation cohorts, the classifier was reported to diagnose cytomegalovirus status with high specificity and sensitivity. The 87-base-pair reads could not distinguish some IMGT-functional V segments, including TRBV6-2 and TRBV6-3, so those segments were excluded. A later genetic analysis reported fewer N-insertions in productive TCRs among donors in an Asian-associated ancestry cluster than the approximately 700-donor mean. While some public TCRs were present in many individuals, most TCR sequences turned up only very rarely across donors. Several of the top co-occurrence clusters appeared to be linked to parvovirus B19, influenza, CMV and Epstein-Barr virus, according to a later analysis.

The cohort comprised around 700 healthy bone marrow donors. All cohort members were sampled while nominally healthy, although unrecorded immune exposures were likely present. The donor tested CMV seronegative and was one of the 352 seronegative cohort members. Each donor provided a peripheral blood sample, and peripheral blood mononuclear cells were used for TCR beta sequencing. The Qiagen DNeasy Blood Extraction Kit was used to extract genomic DNA from the blood cell samples. What was sequenced was PBMCs. In this chain, TRBV7-9 is recombined with TRBJ2-3, with TRBD1 perhaps the D gene, on 6 matching bases. This clonotype was obtained from a man aged 30 to 45 in good health and CMV-seronegative. Read as DNA, the sequence is TGTGCCAGCAGCTTGGCAGGGGCAGATACGCAGTATTTT. Its coded protein is CASSLAGADTQYF.